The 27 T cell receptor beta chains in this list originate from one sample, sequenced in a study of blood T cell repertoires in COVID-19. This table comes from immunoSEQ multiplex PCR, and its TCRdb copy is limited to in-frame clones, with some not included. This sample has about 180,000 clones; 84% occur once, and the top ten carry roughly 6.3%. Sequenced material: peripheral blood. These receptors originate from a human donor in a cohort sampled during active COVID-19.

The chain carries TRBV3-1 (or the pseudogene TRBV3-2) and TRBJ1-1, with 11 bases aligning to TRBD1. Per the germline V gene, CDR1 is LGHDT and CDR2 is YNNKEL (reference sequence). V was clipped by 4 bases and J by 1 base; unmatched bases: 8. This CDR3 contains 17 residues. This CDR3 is CASSRGTGGLGNTEAFF. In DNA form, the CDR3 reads TGTGCCAGCAGCCGGGGGACAGGGGGATTGGGGAACACTGAAGCTTTCTTT.

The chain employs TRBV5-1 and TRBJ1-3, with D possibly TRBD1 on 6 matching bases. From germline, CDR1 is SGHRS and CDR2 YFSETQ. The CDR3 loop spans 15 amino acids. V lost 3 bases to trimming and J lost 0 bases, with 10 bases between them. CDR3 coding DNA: TGCGCCAGCAGCTGGTCAGGGGACTCTGGAAACACCATATATTTT. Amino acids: CASSWSGDSGNTIYF.

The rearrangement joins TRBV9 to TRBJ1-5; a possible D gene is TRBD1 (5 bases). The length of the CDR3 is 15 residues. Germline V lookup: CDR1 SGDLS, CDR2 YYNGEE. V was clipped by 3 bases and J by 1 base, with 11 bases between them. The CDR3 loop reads CASSAGDGSNQPQHF. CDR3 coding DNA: TGTGCCAGCAGCGCGGGGGACGGCAGCAATCAGCCCCAGCATTTT. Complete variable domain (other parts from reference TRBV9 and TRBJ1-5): DSGVTQTPKHLITATGQRVTLRCSPRSGDLSVYWYQQSLDQGLQFLIQYYNGEERAKGNILERFSAQQFPDLHSELNLSSLELGDSALYFCASSAGDGSNQPQHFGDGTRLSIL.

In DNA form, the CDR3 reads TGCGCCAGCAGCCAAGACGGGACAGGGGGCCGGAATGAGCAGTTCTTC. Its translation is CASSQDGTGGRNEQFF. The chain joins TRBV4-1 to TRBJ2-1; 12 bases line up with TRBD1. Germline V gene lookup returns CDR1 MGHRA and CDR2 YSYEKL. The CDR3 covers 16 residues. V shed 0 bases and J 7 bases; nucleotides not matched to a gene: 4.

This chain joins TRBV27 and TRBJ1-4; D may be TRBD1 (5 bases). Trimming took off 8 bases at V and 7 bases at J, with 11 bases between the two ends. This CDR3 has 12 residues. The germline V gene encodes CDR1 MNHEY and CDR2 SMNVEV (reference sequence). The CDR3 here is CASRKQVEKLFF. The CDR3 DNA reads TGTGCCAGCCGCAAACAGGTTGAAAAACTGTTTTTT.

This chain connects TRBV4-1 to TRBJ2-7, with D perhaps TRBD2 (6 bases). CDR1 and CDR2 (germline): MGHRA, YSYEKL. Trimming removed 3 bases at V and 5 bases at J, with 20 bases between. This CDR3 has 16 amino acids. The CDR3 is CASSQGGAGYFDEQYF. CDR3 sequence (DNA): TGCGCCAGCAGCCAGGGCGGGGCAGGGTATTTCGACGAGCAGTACTTC.

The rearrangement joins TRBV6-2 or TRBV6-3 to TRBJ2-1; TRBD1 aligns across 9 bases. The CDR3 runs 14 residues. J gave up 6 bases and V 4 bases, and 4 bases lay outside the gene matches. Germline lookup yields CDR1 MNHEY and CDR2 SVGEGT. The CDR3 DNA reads TGTGCCAGCAGTTCGCCGGGACAGGGCAATGAGCAGTTCTTC. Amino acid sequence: CASSSPGQGNEQFF.

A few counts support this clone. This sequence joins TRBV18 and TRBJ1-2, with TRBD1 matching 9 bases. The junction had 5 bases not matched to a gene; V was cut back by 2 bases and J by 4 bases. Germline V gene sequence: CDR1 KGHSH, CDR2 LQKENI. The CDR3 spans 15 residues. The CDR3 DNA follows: TGTGCCAGCTCACCAAGACAGGGGGACTTCTATGGCTACACCTTC. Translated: CASSPRQGDFYGYTF.

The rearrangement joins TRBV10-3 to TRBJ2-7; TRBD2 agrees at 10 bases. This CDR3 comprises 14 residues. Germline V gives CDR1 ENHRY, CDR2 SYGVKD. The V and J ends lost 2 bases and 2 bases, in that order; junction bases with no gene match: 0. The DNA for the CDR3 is TGTGCCATCAGTGAGACTAGCGGGGCCTACGAGCAGTACTTC. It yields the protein CAISETSGAYEQYF.

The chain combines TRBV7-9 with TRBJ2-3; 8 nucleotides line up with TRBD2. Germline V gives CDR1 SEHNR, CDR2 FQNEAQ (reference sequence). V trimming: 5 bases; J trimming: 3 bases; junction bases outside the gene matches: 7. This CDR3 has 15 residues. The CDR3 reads CASSQERGWTDTQYF. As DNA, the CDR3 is TGTGCCAGCAGCCAAGAGCGGGGGTGGACAGATACGCAGTATTTT.

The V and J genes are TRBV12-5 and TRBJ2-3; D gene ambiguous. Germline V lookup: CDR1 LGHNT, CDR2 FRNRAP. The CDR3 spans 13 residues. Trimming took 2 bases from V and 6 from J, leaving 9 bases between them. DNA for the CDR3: TGTGCTAGTGGTTTGCCCCCCGAGGATACGCAGTATTTT. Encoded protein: CASGLPPEDTQYF.

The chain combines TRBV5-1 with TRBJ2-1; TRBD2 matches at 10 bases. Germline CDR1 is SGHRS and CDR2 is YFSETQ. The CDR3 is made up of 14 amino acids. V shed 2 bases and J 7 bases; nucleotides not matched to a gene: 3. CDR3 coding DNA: TGCGCCAGCAGCTTTTTAGCGGGGGGTAATGAGCAGTTCTTC. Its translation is CASSFLAGGNEQFF.

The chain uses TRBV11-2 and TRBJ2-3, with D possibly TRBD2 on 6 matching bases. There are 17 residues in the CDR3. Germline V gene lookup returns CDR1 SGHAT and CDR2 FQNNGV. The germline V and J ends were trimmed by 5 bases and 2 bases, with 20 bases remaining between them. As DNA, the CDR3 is TGTGCCAGCAGCACCCCGGGGCGGGGAGGAGTCACAGATACGCAGTATTTT. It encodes CASSTPGRGGVTDTQYF. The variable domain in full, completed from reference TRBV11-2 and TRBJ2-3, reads EAGVAQSPRYKIIEKRQSVAFWCNPISGHATLYWYQQILGQGPKLLIQFQNNGVVDDSQLPKDRFSAERLKGVDSTLKIQPAKLEDSAVYLCASSTPGRGGVTDTQYFGPGTRLTVL.

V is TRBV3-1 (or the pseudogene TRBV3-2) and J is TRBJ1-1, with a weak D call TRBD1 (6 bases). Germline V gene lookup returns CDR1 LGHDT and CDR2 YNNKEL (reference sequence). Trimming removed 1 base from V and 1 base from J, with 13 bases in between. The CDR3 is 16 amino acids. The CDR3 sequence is CASSQGRGIRNTEAFF. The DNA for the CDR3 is TGTGCCAGCAGCCAAGGCAGGGGCATCCGGAACACTGAAGCTTTCTTT.

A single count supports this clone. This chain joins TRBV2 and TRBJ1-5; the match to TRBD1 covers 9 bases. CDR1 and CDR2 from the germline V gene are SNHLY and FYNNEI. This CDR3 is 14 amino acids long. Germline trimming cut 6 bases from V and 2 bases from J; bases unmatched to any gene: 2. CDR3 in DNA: TGTGCCAGCAGGTGGACAGGGGGCAATCAGCCCCAGCATTTT. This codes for CASRWTGGNQPQHF. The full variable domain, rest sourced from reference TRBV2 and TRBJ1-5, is EPEVTQTPSHQVTQMGQEVILRCVPISNHLYFYWYRQILGQKVEFLVSFYNNEISEKSEIFDDQFSVERPDGSNFTLKIRSTKLEDSAMYFCASRWTGGNQPQHFGDGTRLSIL.

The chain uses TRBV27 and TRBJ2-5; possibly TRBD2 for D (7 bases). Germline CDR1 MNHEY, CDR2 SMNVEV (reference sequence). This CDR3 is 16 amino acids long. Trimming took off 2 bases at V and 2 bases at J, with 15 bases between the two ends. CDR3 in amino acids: CASSLGGGARQETQYF. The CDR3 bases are TGTGCCAGCAGTTTAGGGGGGGGCGCGAGGCAAGAGACCCAGTACTTC.

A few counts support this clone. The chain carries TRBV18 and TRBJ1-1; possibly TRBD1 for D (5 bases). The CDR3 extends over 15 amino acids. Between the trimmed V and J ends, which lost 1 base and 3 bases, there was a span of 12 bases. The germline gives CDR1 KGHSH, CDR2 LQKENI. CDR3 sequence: CASSPRGGEHTEAFF. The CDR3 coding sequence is TGTGCCAGCTCACCACGCGGGGGGGAGCACACTGAAGCTTTCTTT.

CDR3: CASSEHRNTEAFF. CDR3 DNA: TGTGCCAGCAGTGAACACAGGAACACTGAAGCTTTCTTT. The rearrangement links TRBV25-1 to TRBJ1-1; the D is unclear. Deletions cut 2 bases from V and 1 base from J, with 5 bases between. CDR3 length: 13 residues. Germline V gene data show CDR1 as MGHDK and CDR2 as SYGVNS.

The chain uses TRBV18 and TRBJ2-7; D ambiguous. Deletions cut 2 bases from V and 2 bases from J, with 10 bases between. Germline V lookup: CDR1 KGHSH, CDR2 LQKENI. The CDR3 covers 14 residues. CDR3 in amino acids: CASSPGGEPYEQYF. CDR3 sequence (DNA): TGTGCCAGCTCACCAGGCGGAGAGCCCTACGAGCAGTACTTC. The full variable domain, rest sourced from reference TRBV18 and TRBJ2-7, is NAGVMQNPRHLVRRRGQEARLRCSPMKGHSHVYWYRQLPEEGLKFMVYLQKENIIDESGMPKERFSAEFPKEGPSILRIQQVVRGDSAAYFCASSPGGEPYEQYFGPGTRLTVT.

CDR3 in amino acids: CASSLRLPGEGETQYF. In nucleotides, the CDR3 is TGTGCCAGCAGCTTACGCCTCCCCGGGGAGGGAGAGACCCAGTACTTC. J is TRBJ2-5 and V is TRBV7-8; 7 bases agree with TRBD2. Germline assignment: CDR1 SGHVS and CDR2 FQNEAQ. The CDR3 is 16 amino acids. Trimming removed 2 bases from V and 4 bases from J; junction bases left unmatched: 10. The whole variable domain, filled in from reference TRBV7-8 and TRBJ2-5, reads GAGVSQSPRYKVAKRGQDVALRCDPISGHVSLFWYQQALGQGPEFLTYFQNEAQLDKSGLPSDRFFAERPEGSVSTLKIQRTQQEDSAVYLCASSLRLPGEGETQYFGPGTRLLVL.

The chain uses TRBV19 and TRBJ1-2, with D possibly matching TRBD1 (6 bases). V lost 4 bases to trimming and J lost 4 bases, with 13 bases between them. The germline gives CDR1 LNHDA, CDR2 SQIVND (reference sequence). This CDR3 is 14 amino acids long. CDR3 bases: TGTGCCAGTAGTACCCTCGGGACAACCTATGGCTACACCTTC. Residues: CASSTLGTTYGYTF.

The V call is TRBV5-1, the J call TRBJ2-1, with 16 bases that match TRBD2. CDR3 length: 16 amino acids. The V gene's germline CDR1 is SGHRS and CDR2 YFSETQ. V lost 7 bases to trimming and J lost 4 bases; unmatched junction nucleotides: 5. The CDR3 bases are TGCGCCAGCTCGGGACTAGCGGGGGGGAGGTACAATGAGCAGTTCTTC. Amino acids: CASSGLAGGRYNEQFF.

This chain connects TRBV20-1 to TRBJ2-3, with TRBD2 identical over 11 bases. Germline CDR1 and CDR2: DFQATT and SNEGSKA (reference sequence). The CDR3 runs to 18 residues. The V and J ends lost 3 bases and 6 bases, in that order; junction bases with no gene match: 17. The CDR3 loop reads CSASAFTSGGLGDDTQYF. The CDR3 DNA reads TGCAGTGCTAGTGCCTTTACTAGCGGGGGCTTGGGGGACGATACGCAGTATTTT.

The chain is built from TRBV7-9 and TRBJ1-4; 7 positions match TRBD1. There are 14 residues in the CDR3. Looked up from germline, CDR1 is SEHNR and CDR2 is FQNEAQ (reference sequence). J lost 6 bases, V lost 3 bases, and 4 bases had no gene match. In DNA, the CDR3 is TGTGCCAGCAGCTTCACAGGGGACGATGAAAAACTGTTTTTT. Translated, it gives CASSFTGDDEKLFF.

The CDR3 DNA sequence: TGTGCCAGCAGTCGCCTGGACAGGGGATATCGTGACAATGAGCAGTTCTTC. This codes for CASSRLDRGYRDNEQFF. J is TRBJ2-1 and V is TRBV5-6; 9 positions agree with TRBD1. The V segment lost 5 bases and the J segment 5 bases; nucleotides outside the gene matches: 14. Germline V gene lookup returns CDR1 SGHDT and CDR2 YYEEEE. CDR3 size: 17 residues.

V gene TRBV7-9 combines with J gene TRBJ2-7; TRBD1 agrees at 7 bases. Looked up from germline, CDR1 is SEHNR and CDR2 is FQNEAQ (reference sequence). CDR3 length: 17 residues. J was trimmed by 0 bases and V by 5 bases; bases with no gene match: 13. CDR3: CASSPKVSQGPSYEQYF. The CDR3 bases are TGTGCCAGCAGCCCAAAGGTCTCACAGGGGCCCTCCTACGAGCAGTACTTC.

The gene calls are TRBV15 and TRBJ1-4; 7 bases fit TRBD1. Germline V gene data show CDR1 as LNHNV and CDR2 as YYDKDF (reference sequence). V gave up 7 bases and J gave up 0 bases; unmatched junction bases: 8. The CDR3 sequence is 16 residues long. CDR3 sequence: CATTQGVLATNEKLFF. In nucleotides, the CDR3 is TGTGCCACCACCCAGGGGGTCCTTGCAACTAATGAAAAACTGTTTTTT.